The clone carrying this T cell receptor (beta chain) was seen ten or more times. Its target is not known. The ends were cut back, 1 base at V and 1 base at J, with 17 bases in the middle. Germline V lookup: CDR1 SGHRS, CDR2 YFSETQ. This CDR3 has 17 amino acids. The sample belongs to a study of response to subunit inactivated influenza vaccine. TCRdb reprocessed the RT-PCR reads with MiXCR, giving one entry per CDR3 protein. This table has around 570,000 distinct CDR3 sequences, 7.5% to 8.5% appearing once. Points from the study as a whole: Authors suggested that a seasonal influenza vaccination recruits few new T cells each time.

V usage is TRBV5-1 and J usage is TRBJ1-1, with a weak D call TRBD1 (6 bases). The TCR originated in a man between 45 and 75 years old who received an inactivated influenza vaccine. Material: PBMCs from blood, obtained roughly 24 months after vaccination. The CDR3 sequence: CASSLFRGSRTNTEAFF. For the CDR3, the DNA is TGCGCCAGCAGCTTGTTCAGGGGAAGTAGAACGAACACTGAAGCTTTCTTT.